This entry is about one TCR beta chain. What antigen it recognizes has not been identified. There are no base qualities to consult, and no much larger clone falls within one base. V is clipped by 0 bases and J by 4 bases, and the sequence between their germline boundaries is 9 bases long. The germline V gene sets CDR1 to LGHNA and CDR2 to YSLEER. CDR3 length: 14 amino acids, cysteine to phenylalanine. Of all the DNA, just the CDR3 is kept, 42 bases in frame from base 1. All of the isolated RNA was reverse transcribed with the High Capacity cDNA Reverse Transcription Kit, so expressed TCRB transcripts were sequenced. Naive, central memory and regulatory T cell samples underwent deep immunoSEQ sequencing, averaging roughly 3.5 million total reads per sample. After sorted cells were lysed in RLT buffer, RNA was extracted with DNase-treated RNeasy Micro or Mini kits, with the choice depending on cell number. To prevent cross-contamination, every cell subset was processed on its own, while patient and healthy donor samples were processed together. TCRB sequences were amplified from cDNA with the immunoSEQ multiplex PCR, producing 87-bp fragments spanning the CDR3 region. Sequencing of the amplicons was done on the Illumina HiSeq platform. Per the source publication's procedure: Synthetic template baselines were used to correct PCR bias computationally, reads within Hamming distance 2 were collapsed, and singletons that could not be merged were discarded. Reads were aligned to IMGT to assign V, D and J genes, CDR3 length, and insertions or deletions at six rearrangement sites. Within each subset, clonotype counts were normalized to sorted cell number, after which true diversity and Gini coefficients were computed with the tcR R package. Repertoire sharing was quantified using the overlap coefficient calculated on TCRB nucleotide sequences. Out-of-frame TCRB sequences from naive cells were analyzed to stand in for the pre-selection repertoire. TCRdb re-hosts the immuneACCESS table, in-frame sequences only. Its copies lack some clones; in the studies checked, an unresolved V gene accounts for under half of them, and the cause for the rest is not known. D and trimming come from the DNA, and the V and J calls and clone size come from that table. The sample profile shows hundreds of thousands of clones; about a sixth of them were found once. 0.07% to 0.095% of the sample lies in the top ten.

This entry belongs to a study of beta chain features in type 1 diabetes (dated by TCRdb to 2017 to 2018). As for the study more broadly: No differences in mean age, gender distribution, total cell number or subset yield were found between patients and healthy donors. A total of 107,917,701 sorted cells were examined across all samples, and a strong correlation was observed between cell number per subset and RNA yield. In the study, recently diagnosed type 1 diabetes patients and matched healthy donors were compared on the TCRB repertoires of their sorted circulating CD4+ T cell subsets. Naive and central memory subsets were obtained from all 28 donors, but regulatory and stem cell-like memory subsets were isolated from only 8 patients and roughly eight healthy donors. The paper's findings and limits, for the study overall: Naive, central memory and regulatory TCRB repertoires appeared to be more alike among patients than among healthy donors. Because small numbers of individuals were included in the HLA sub-analyses, any influence of HLA type on TCRB rearrangement was left unresolved. Fewer insertions and more nucleotide deletions at VDJ recombination sites were observed in patients with type 1 diabetes, implying thymic rearrangement abnormalities. A moderate but significant shortening of TCRB CDR3 length was observed in type 1 diabetes patients in all four CD4+ subsets. Because cDNA rather than genomic DNA was sequenced, highly expressing activated cells could have been over-represented, although no difference in activation and CD3 levels was found between groups. Shorter templates might have been favored by PCR, but patient and control samples were amplified and corrected together, so both groups would have been affected equally by any skew.

From each donor, a single peripheral blood sample of about 120 mL on average was drawn into heparinised tubes. Using a panel that included CD45RO, CCR7, CD25, CD127, CD95 and CD27, naive, central memory, regulatory and stem cell-like memory CD4+ T cells were sorted on a BD FACSAria II. Every sorted population had a purity above 95%. PBMCs were isolated right away by Lymphoprep density gradient centrifugation and were stained directly, without culture. So that batch effects would be minimized, each experiment stained and sorted samples in pairs, pairing one healthy donor with one patient. The receptor's source is a man between 18 and 29 years old in good health. Recombination connected TRBV4-3 to TRBJ1-2, with the D gene too uncertain to name. The sample taken for sequencing was naive CD4+ T cells from blood. In the paper's terms, the cell subset or site label means: true naive CD4+ T cells. In nucleotide form, the sequence is TGCGCCAGCAGCCAAGACCCATTTAGCTATGGCTACACCTTC. Its protein is CASSQDPFSYGYTF.